The 13 T cell receptor beta chains below all came from one sample that was sequenced in a study of T-cell reconstitution after alpha-beta-depleted transplantation in children. Unique molecular identifiers tagged the TCRbeta library. TCRdb itself ran the PCR reads through MiXCR, one entry per CDR3 protein. The sample records some 840,000 distinct CDR3 sequences, approximately 15% being singletons. The sample here was PBMCs, mostly from graft donor cells, taken 360 days after TCRalphabeta/CD19-depleted stem cell transplant. Receptors originate from a male patient younger than 18 who had a stem cell transplant for acute lymphoblastic leukemia, so the T cells may come from the graft donor.

At least ten counts were recorded for this clonotype. The V gene is TRBV4-2, the J gene TRBJ2-7; 9 bases are shared with TRBD2. CDR3 length: 17 amino acids. Germline CDR1 and CDR2: LGHNA and YNFKEQ. The trim removed 0 bases at V and 9 bases at J, leaving 15 bases unmatched. The CDR3 protein is CASSQDMASGMYFGQYF. As DNA, the CDR3 is TGTGCCAGCAGCCAAGATATGGCTAGCGGGATGTATTTCGGGCAGTACTTC.

In its sample, this clonotype was seen a few times. The rearrangement links TRBV5-1 to TRBJ2-5; no firm D call. The V gene lost 3 bases and the J gene lost 2 bases, with 14 bases spanning the gap. This CDR3 contains 15 residues. From germline, CDR1 is SGHRS and CDR2 YFSETQ. Here the CDR3 reads CASSWTVQAQETQYF. The CDR3 nucleotides are TGCGCCAGCAGCTGGACGGTGCAGGCACAAGAGACCCAGTACTTC.

This clonotype was recorded at least ten times. The rearrangement uses TRBV5-4 and TRBJ2-7; TRBD2 matches 7 bases. V shed 2 bases, J shed 2 bases, and the junction held 7 bases outside the gene matches. From germline, CDR1 is SGHNT and CDR2 YYREEE (reference sequence). The CDR3 runs 15 residues. The CDR3 nucleotides are TGTGCCAGCAGCTTTTGGGCTAGCGGAACCTACGAGCAGTACTTC. Its protein is CASSFWASGTYEQYF.

Turning to this clonotype: The CDR3 ends on some other residue instead of the conserved phenylalanine or tryptophan, so this is likely a read error. This chain uses TRBV18 with TRBJ2-1, with 7 bases identical to TRBD2. Per the germline V gene, CDR1 is KGHSH and CDR2 is LQKENI. V was pared by 0 bases and J by 4 bases, with 3 bases of the junction left unmatched. The CDR3 loop spans 15 amino acids. The CDR3 region is CASSPPGLRYNEQFS. The CDR3 DNA reads TGTGCCAGCTCACCACCGGGACTAAGATACAATGAGCAGTTCTCC.

Comments on this clonotype: Because it lacks the conserved phenylalanine or tryptophan at the end, this CDR3 is likely a read error. The chain joins TRBV7-2 to TRBJ1-4; D is uncertain. From germline, CDR1 is SGHTA and CDR2 FQGNSA. V was cut by 5 bases and J by 0 bases, with 7 bases left in between. The CDR3 sequence is 14 residues long. CDR3 DNA sequence: TGTGCCAGCAGCACAGTTGCAACTAATGAAAAACTGTTTTCT. It encodes CASSTVATNEKLFS.

The chain couples TRBV5-1 to TRBJ2-7; D is unclear. CDR3 length: 15 amino acids. The germline CDR1 and CDR2 sequences are SGHRS and YFSETQ. Trimming cost V 0 bases and J 3 bases, with 13 bases left between them. CDR3 sequence reads: CASSLGRIIDYEQYF. CDR3 nucleotide sequence: TGCGCCAGCAGCTTGGGCAGGATAATAGACTACGAGCAGTACTTC.

This clonotype showed up many times. V is TRBV11-2 and J is TRBJ2-7; 7 positions match TRBD2. Germline loops: CDR1 SGHAT, CDR2 FQNNGV. With V trimmed by 3 bases and J by 2 bases, 4 bases remained unmatched. CDR3 length: 14 residues. The CDR3 is CASSFGGTTYEQYF. The DNA for the CDR3 is TGTGCCAGCAGCTTCGGAGGGACTACCTACGAGCAGTACTTC.

The chain is built from TRBV12-3 or TRBV12-4 and TRBJ1-5; maybe TRBD1 (5 bases). The V end was cut by 3 bases, the J end by 3 bases, with 15 bases between. The length of the CDR3 is 16 residues. The CDR3 sequence is CASSLGSPGPNQPQHF. The CDR3 DNA reads as TGTGCCAGCAGTTTGGGGTCGCCGGGGCCCAATCAGCCCCAGCATTTT.

This clonotype was detected many times. This chain connects TRBV29-1 to TRBJ2-4; no definite D call. Trimming left V 6 bases short and J 0 bases short, with 18 bases between. Germline CDR1 reads SQVTM; CDR2 reads ANQGSEA. This CDR3 has 16 residues. The CDR3 region is CSVAAQPTLAKNIQYF. CDR3 in DNA: TGCAGCGTGGCCGCGCAGCCGACACTAGCCAAAAACATTCAGTACTTC.

The table lists this clonotype with a few counts. The chain recombines TRBV12-3 or TRBV12-4 with TRBJ1-5; perhaps TRBD1 as D (5 bases). The CDR3 length is 13 residues. The V and J ends lost 3 bases and 7 bases respectively, with 10 bases between them. The chain's CDR3 is CASSLTVVQPQHF. DNA for the CDR3: TGTGCCAGCAGTTTGACAGTCGTACAGCCCCAGCATTTT.

This chain links TRBV20-1 with TRBJ2-4; 8 nucleotides line up with TRBD1. The V gene end was trimmed by 6 bases and the J gene end by 2 bases; junction bases not matched to a gene: 9. This CDR3 has 15 residues. Per the germline V gene, CDR1 is DFQATT and CDR2 is SNEGSKA (reference sequence). The CDR3 region has the DNA TGCAGTGCCCTCAGGGGGCGCGGGACCAAAAACATTCAGTACTTC. Translating it yields CSALRGRGTKNIQYF.

The chain couples TRBV12-5 to TRBJ1-5; D might be TRBD1 (6 bases). The germline gives CDR1 LGHNT, CDR2 FRNRAP. V was pared by 11 bases and J by 10 bases, with 18 bases between. The CDR3 loop spans 12 amino acids. The CDR3 sequence: CAPRTGAEPQHF. CDR3 DNA: TGTGCTCCAAGAACGGGGGCGGAACCCCAGCATTTT.

This clonotype was observed a handful of times. The chain is built from TRBV2 and TRBJ1-2; 7 nucleotides align to TRBD1. Trimming cost V 0 bases and J 5 bases; bases outside gene matches: 3. Per the germline V gene, CDR1 is SNHLY and CDR2 is FYNNEI. The CDR3 runs 14 residues. The CDR3 nucleotides read TGTGCCAGCAGTGAAGCGCCAGGGGGGTATGGCTACACCTTC. Its translation: CASSEAPGGYGYTF.